The 23 T cell receptor beta chains reported below all come from one sample, sequenced in a study of T-cell reconstitution after alpha-beta-depleted transplantation in children. Unique molecular identifiers were incorporated into the prepared TCRbeta library. TCRdb re-called the PCR reads through MiXCR, storing one row per CDR3 protein. The sample shows hundreds of thousands of distinct CDR3 sequences, 16% of them seen only once. The source was PBMCs from the stem cell graft donor, collected from the stem cell graft. These receptors all stem from a human donor who donated a stem cell graft to a child with acute myeloid leukemia.

As for this clonotype: This may arise from a read error, as a much more abundant clone is one base away. V usage is TRBV20-1 and J usage is TRBJ2-1; 10 nucleotides match TRBD2. Germline V gives CDR1 DFQATT, CDR2 SNEGSKA (reference sequence). The CDR3 length is 17 residues. The CDR3 loop reads CSARVGSGGASYNDQFF. For the CDR3, the DNA is TGCAGTGCTAGAGTTGGAAGCGGGGGGGCCTCCTACAATGACCAGTTCTTC.

This clonotype showed up just a few times. The rearrangement joins TRBV29-1 to TRBJ1-1; D unresolved. Trimming pared 1 base from V and 0 bases from J, leaving 21 bases between. Germline assignment: CDR1 SQVTM and CDR2 ANQGSEA. The length of the CDR3 is 18 residues. CDR3 bases: TGCAGCGTTGAAGGGTCCGGGAAAGCGGGCCTTCTGAACACTGAAGCTTTCTTT. Protein product: CSVEGSGKAGLLNTEAFF.

The chain joins TRBV12-5 to TRBJ2-5; TRBD2 matches 8 bases. The V segment lost 0 bases and the J segment 5 bases; nucleotides outside the gene matches: 8. Germline loops: CDR1 LGHNT, CDR2 FRNRAP. The CDR3 is 16 amino acids. Written as DNA, the CDR3 is TGTGCTAGTGGTTTGGTACGGGGGGGATTGCGGGAGACCCAGTACTTC. Protein sequence: CASGLVRGGLRETQYF.

This clonotype has only a few counts. J is TRBJ1-1 and V is TRBV7-2; possible D gene TRBD1, 5 bases. Trimming took 5 bases from V and 8 from J, leaving 15 bases between them. Germline-derived CDR1 and CDR2 are SGHTA and FQGNSA. The CDR3 is 13 residues long. The CDR3 sequence: CASSPFDSPEAFF. In DNA form, the CDR3 reads TGTGCCAGCAGCCCATTCGACAGTCCCGAAGCTTTCTTT.

This clonotype was observed at least ten times. The chain carries TRBV5-6 and TRBJ2-7; the match to TRBD1 covers 7 bases. The V gene end was trimmed by 4 bases and the J gene end by 2 bases; junction bases not matched to a gene: 3. The V gene's germline CDR1 is SGHDT and CDR2 YYEEEE. The CDR3 sequence is 13 residues long. CDR3 nucleotides: TGTGCCAGCAGCGAAGGGGGCACCTACGAGCAGTACGTC. As protein: CASSEGGTYEQYV.

The V and J genes are TRBV20-1 and TRBJ2-7, with TRBD1 matching 7 bases. The CDR3 contains 15 residues. J was trimmed by 0 bases and V by 6 bases; bases with no gene match: 11. In germline, CDR1 is DFQATT, CDR2 SNEGSKA (reference sequence). The CDR3 region is CSAPRPGQSSYEQYV. The CDR3 DNA follows: TGCAGTGCCCCTCGGCCGGGACAGAGCTCCTACGAGCAGTACGTC.

The V and J genes are TRBV5-6 and TRBJ1-5; D ambiguous. V lost 5 bases, J lost 4 bases, and 16 bases lay in between. The CDR3 spans 15 residues. Germline lookup yields CDR1 SGHDT and CDR2 YYEEEE. CDR3 coding DNA: TGTGCCAGCAGTGCGCCGAGGACCCCGAATCAGCCCCAGCATTTT. Its translation: CASSAPRTPNQPQHF.

This clonotype occurred many times. The chain is built from TRBV10-3 and TRBJ2-1, with D uncertain. This CDR3 region has 15 residues. Germline V lookup: CDR1 ENHRY, CDR2 SYGVKD. V lost 4 bases to trimming and J lost 6 bases, with 16 bases between them. CDR3 residues: CAISGRTLGSNEQFF. In nucleotides, the CDR3 is TGTGCCATCAGTGGGCGGACGTTGGGAAGCAATGAGCAGTTCTTC.

This clonotype was counted a few times. The chain has TRBV6-1 and TRBJ1-2; the match to TRBD1 covers 8 bases. The CDR3 runs 16 residues. Germline V gives CDR1 MNHNS, CDR2 SASEGT. Germline trimming cut 6 bases from V and 2 bases from J; bases unmatched to any gene: 11. The CDR3 loop is CASSPFFQGANYGYTF. In nucleotides, the CDR3 is TGTGCCAGCAGCCCATTCTTTCAGGGGGCGAACTATGGCTACACCTTC.

Ten or more counts support this clonotype. This chain links TRBV20-1 with TRBJ2-1; 10 nucleotides align to TRBD1. Germline CDR1 DFQATT, CDR2 SNEGSKA (reference sequence). With V trimmed by 3 bases and J by 6 bases, 8 bases remained unmatched. CDR3 length: 15 residues. CDR3 amino acids: CSARGDRGRVNEQFF. CDR3 sequence (DNA): TGCAGTGCTAGGGGCGACAGGGGGCGCGTCAATGAGCAGTTCTTC.

This clonotype was detected ten times or more. The V gene is TRBV20-1, the J gene TRBJ2-1; no clear D gene. The CDR3 loop spans 13 amino acids. CDR1 and CDR2 (germline): DFQATT, SNEGSKA (reference sequence). Trimming removed 0 bases from V and 9 bases from J, with 12 bases in between. The CDR3 protein is CSARDLRLSEQFF. CDR3 nucleotide sequence: TGCAGTGCTAGAGATCTCAGGCTATCTGAGCAGTTCTTC.

Many counts were recorded for this clonotype. The chain employs TRBV20-1 and TRBJ2-3; 9 bases map to TRBD2. The CDR3 is made up of 15 amino acids. Losses at the gene ends were 6 bases for V and 4 bases for J; bases not matched to a gene: 11. The V gene's germline CDR1 is DFQATT and CDR2 SNEGSKA (reference sequence). The CDR3 protein is CSARGSGGGADTQYF. CDR3 DNA sequence: TGCAGTGCACGTGGTAGCGGGGGAGGGGCAGATACGCAGTATTTT.

This clonotype was detected a few times. CDR3 in DNA: TGCAGTGCTACCCAGGCACGAGACCCCTTTTTGTACACCTTC. Its translation is CSATQARDPFLYTF. The V and J genes are TRBV20-1 and TRBJ1-2; D gene ambiguous. The CDR3 loop spans 14 amino acids. The V and J ends lost 4 bases and 11 bases respectively, with 23 bases between them. CDR1 is DFQATT, CDR2 SNEGSKA, per germline (reference sequence).

This clonotype was counted a few times. The V call is TRBV7-8, the J call TRBJ2-3, with D perhaps TRBD2 (6 bases). Germline-derived CDR1 and CDR2 are SGHVS and FQNEAQ. The CDR3 runs 15 residues. Trimming took 7 bases from V and 1 from J, leaving 15 bases between them. The CDR3 coding sequence is TGTGCCAGCATCCACCGCGGGGCCCGCACAGATACGCAGTATTTT. Translating gives CASIHRGARTDTQYF.

This chain uses TRBV7-2 with TRBJ2-5; D is possibly TRBD2 (6 bases). The CDR3 is 16 residues long. Trimming took 1 base from V and 2 from J, leaving 14 bases between them. Germline CDR1 is SGHTA and CDR2 is FQGNSA. The CDR3 DNA sequence: TGTGCCAGCAGCTTAGGTCTGCGGGACCCTCAAGAGACCCAGTACTTC. Its protein product is CASSLGLRDPQETQYF. The entire variable domain, with the rest obtained from reference TRBV7-2 and TRBJ2-5, is as follows: GAGVSQSPSNKVTEKGKDVELRCDPISGHTALYWYRQSLGQGLEFLIYFQGNSAPDKSGLPSDRFSAERTGGSVSTLTIQRTQQEDSAVYLCASSLGLRDPQETQYFGPGTRLLVL.

This clonotype was seen many times. V and J are TRBV20-1 and TRBJ2-7; no firm D call. V was shortened by 2 bases and J by 3 bases, with 8 bases between the two germline ends. CDR1 and CDR2 from the germline V gene are DFQATT and SNEGSKA (reference sequence). CDR3 length: 12 residues. CDR3 in amino acids: CSARSADYEQYF. The CDR3, as DNA: TGCAGTGCTAGATCCGCGGACTACGAGCAGTACTTC.

This clonotype was observed a few times. The rearrangement uses TRBV10-1 and TRBJ2-5; 11 bases align to TRBD2. Germline V lookup: CDR1 WNHNN, CDR2 SYGVQD (reference sequence). This CDR3 has 18 residues. Germline trimming cut 2 bases from V and 2 bases from J; bases unmatched to any gene: 10. The CDR3 DNA sequence: TGCGCCAGCAGTGAGGGGCTAGCGGGGGGTACGGATCAAGAGACCCAGTACTTC. It encodes CASSEGLAGGTDQETQYF.

The rearrangement uses TRBV12-3 or TRBV12-4 and TRBJ2-3; TRBD2 agrees at 10 bases. The CDR3 has 17 amino acids. V dropped 4 bases and J dropped 2; count of bases not matched to a gene: 9. The CDR3: CASSSAFLAGDTDTQYF. In DNA, the CDR3 is TGTGCCAGCAGTTCCGCCTTCCTAGCGGGGGACACAGATACGCAGTATTTT.

This clonotype was seen repeatedly, ten times or more. J is TRBJ2-7 and V is TRBV20-1; 10 bases are shared with TRBD1. Germline V gene data show CDR1 as DFQATT and CDR2 as SNEGSKA (reference sequence). The CDR3 has 14 amino acids. Trimming took 1 base from V and 0 from J; bases not matched to a gene: 0. CDR3 DNA sequence: TGCAGTGCTAGAGGGACAGGGGGCTCCTACGAGCAGTACTTC. Encoded protein: CSARGTGGSYEQYF.

The rearrangement links TRBV7-9 to TRBJ1-5; D remains unclear. The germline CDR1 and CDR2 sequences are SEHNR and FQNEAQ (reference sequence). The CDR3 contains 12 residues. The V end was cut by 1 base, the J end by 11 bases, with 9 bases between. CDR3 protein: CASSLGQQAQHF. CDR3 in DNA: TGTGCCAGCAGCTTAGGCCAGCAAGCCCAGCATTTT.

This chain links TRBV5-1 with TRBJ2-5; D call uncertain. The CDR3 has 12 amino acids. The germline CDR1 and CDR2 sequences are SGHRS and YFSETQ. V lost 0 bases and J 13 bases, leaving 13 bases between the germline ends. This CDR3 is CASSLDLYDRYF. CDR3 DNA: TGCGCCAGCAGCTTGGACCTCTACGACCGGTACTTC.

Points on this clonotype: Its ends do not fully match the called genes, so a read error is possible. The V and J genes are TRBV7-8 and TRBJ2-2; weak D call: TRBD2 (5 bases). This CDR3 comprises 15 residues. From germline, CDR1 is SGHVS and CDR2 FQNEAQ. DNA for the CDR3: TGTGCCGGCAGCTTAGCGCCGTCCAGGAGGGGGGAGCTGTTTTTT. Residues: CAGSLAPSRRGELFF.

The chain is built from TRBV6-4 and TRBJ2-1; TRBD2 matches 9 bases. Trimming took 2 bases from V and 7 from J; bases not matched to a gene: 6. CDR3 length: 15 amino acids. Germline lookup yields CDR1 MRHNA and CDR2 SNTAGT. The CDR3 loop is CASSDGGGAVNEQFF. In nucleotides, the CDR3 is TGTGCCAGCAGTGACGGCGGGGGGGCCGTGAATGAGCAGTTCTTC.